One and the same sample provided the 21 T cell receptor beta chains below, sequenced in a study of T cell repertoires in cytomegalovirus infection. TCRdb independently ran MiXCR on the reads; one entry per CDR3 protein. The data show about 570,000 distinct CDR3 sequences, around two fifths seen once. These receptors are not linked to any known antigen. Sequenced here: cultured PBMCs, sampled from culture after CMV antigen stimulation. The receptors here all came from a human donor in good health (CMV status not recorded). Some clones in this sample may be carry-over from other donors' samples.

The sample holds a few counts of this clonotype. With a much larger clone just one base away, this may be a read error. The V gene is TRBV7-2, the J gene TRBJ2-3; D ambiguous. Germline lookup yields CDR1 SGHTA and CDR2 FQGNSA. V gave up 1 base and J gave up 4 bases, with 6 bases separating them. The CDR3 length is 13 residues. The CDR3 reads CASSLETPDTQYF. In DNA, the CDR3 is TGTGCCAGCAGCTTAGAGACCCCAGATACGCAGTATTTT.

The gene calls are TRBV4-1 and TRBJ2-2, with D possibly matching TRBD1 (6 bases). The CDR3 runs to 16 residues. Germline CDR1 reads MGHRA; CDR2 reads YSYEKL. Trimming cost V 0 bases and J 4 bases, with 12 bases left between them. CDR3 residues: CASSQDSGQVTGELFF. CDR3 nucleotides: TGCGCCAGCAGCCAAGATTCGGGACAAGTCACCGGGGAGCTGTTTTTT.

This clonotype was observed a few times. The chain carries TRBV7-2 and TRBJ1-1, with D possibly being TRBD1 (6 bases). Germline CDR1 is SGHTA and CDR2 is FQGNSA. This CDR3 is built from 15 residues. Between the trimmed V and J ends, which lost 4 bases and 2 bases, there was a span of 14 bases. CDR3 protein: CASSSGGLSNTEAFF. Written as DNA, the CDR3 is TGTGCCAGCAGCTCCGGGGGCCTGAGTAACACTGAAGCTTTCTTT.

CDR3 sequence: CASSSPDRGTNEQFF. CDR3 in DNA: TGTGCCAGCAGTTCGCCCGACAGGGGGACCAATGAGCAGTTCTTC. This chain links TRBV6-6 with TRBJ2-1; TRBD1 agrees at 9 bases. This CDR3 is built from 15 residues. With V trimmed by 4 bases and J by 6 bases, 7 bases remained unmatched. CDR1 is MNHNY and CDR2 is SVGAGI in the germline V gene (reference sequence).

This clonotype was observed a few times. The rearrangement uses TRBV12-3 or TRBV12-4 and TRBJ2-1; D may be TRBD1 or TRBD2 (5 bases each). This CDR3 is 11 amino acids long. Trimming shortened V by 8 bases and J by 7 bases, and 9 bases separated the two germline ends. CDR3 amino acids: CASGGLNEQFF. The CDR3 DNA follows: TGTGCCAGCGGGGGATTAAATGAGCAGTTCTTC.

The J gene is TRBJ1-6, the V gene TRBV7-4; no reliable D call. Germline CDR1 SGHVT, CDR2 SQSDAQ. This CDR3 has 14 amino acids. Deletions cut 5 bases from V and 5 bases from J, with 10 bases between. CDR3 loop: CASSNNGHNSPLHF. DNA of the CDR3: TGTGCCAGCAGCAACAATGGTCATAATTCACCCCTCCACTTT.

This sequence joins TRBV12-3 or TRBV12-4 and TRBJ1-1; TRBD1 matches 7 bases. This CDR3 spans 14 amino acids. The junction had 7 bases not matched to a gene; V was cut back by 6 bases and J by 3 bases. The CDR3 reads CASSLLQGYTEAFF. The CDR3 DNA reads TGTGCCAGCAGCCTATTACAGGGGTACACTGAAGCTTTCTTT.

The chain joins TRBV20-1 to TRBJ2-1, with 8 nucleotides matching TRBD2. The CDR3 contains 15 residues. The ends lost 5 bases at V and 15 bases at J; junction bases unmatched: 21. Per the germline V gene, CDR1 is DFQATT and CDR2 is SNEGSKA (reference sequence). CDR3: CSAHLGVAGTPERFF. As DNA, the CDR3 is TGCAGTGCTCACCTCGGGGTAGCGGGAACCCCGGAGAGGTTCTTC.

The sample holds a few counts of this clonotype. The chain couples TRBV4-3 to TRBJ2-7; D may match TRBD1 or TRBD2 (5 bases each). The CDR3 covers 15 residues. V lost 3 bases and J lost 5, with 17 bases in between. The germline gives CDR1 LGHNA, CDR2 YSLEER. Written as DNA, the CDR3 is TGCGCCAGCAGCCAGAGCCAGGGTGGGCGGGACGAGCAGTACTTC. Its translation: CASSQSQGGRDEQYF.

The V call is TRBV6-1, the J call TRBJ1-1, with D perhaps TRBD1 (6 bases). V lost 3 bases and J 2 bases, leaving 19 bases between the germline ends. CDR3 length: 17 residues. Per the germline V gene, CDR1 is MNHNS and CDR2 is SASEGT. CDR3 in DNA: TGTGCCAGCAGTGAGGGGGCCGGGATAAATTTCAACACTGAAGCTTTCTTT. The encoded protein is CASSEGAGINFNTEAFF.

This clonotype was counted between two and nine times. The chain is built from TRBV4-2 and TRBJ2-5, with 7 bases that match TRBD2. After removal of 3 bases from V and 2 bases from J, the junction contained 3 bases not matched to a gene. CDR1 and CDR2 from the germline V gene are LGHNA and YNFKEQ. CDR3 length: 14 residues. DNA of the CDR3: TGTGCCAGCAGCCACCAGCGGGGACAAGAGACCCAGTACTTC. As protein: CASSHQRGQETQYF.

This clonotype turned up a few times. V gene TRBV7-9 combines with J gene TRBJ1-1; D unresolved. V was shortened by 5 bases and J by 0 bases, with 13 bases between the two germline ends. The CDR3 spans 15 residues. The germline V gene encodes CDR1 SEHNR and CDR2 FQNEAQ (reference sequence). The CDR3: CASSPPEGLNTEAFF. The CDR3 DNA reads as TGTGCCAGCAGCCCCCCTGAAGGCCTGAACACTGAAGCTTTCTTT. The full variable domain, completed using reference TRBV7-9 and TRBJ1-1, is DTGVSQNPRHKITKRGQNVTFRCDPISEHNRLYWYRQTLGQGPEFLTYFQNEAQLEKSRLLSDRFSAERPKGSFSTLEIQRTEQGDSAMYLCASSPPEGLNTEAFFGQGTRLTVV.

V gene TRBV27 combines with J gene TRBJ1-2; no clear D. V lost 8 bases and J lost 5, with 15 bases in between. Germline loops: CDR1 MNHEY, CDR2 SMNVEV (reference sequence). This CDR3 has 13 residues. The CDR3 nucleotides read TGTGCCAGCGGATCTCGCAGATATTATGGCTACACCTTC. Translating it yields CASGSRRYYGYTF.

The sample holds a few counts of this clonotype. The genes are TRBV5-1 and TRBJ1-1, with D perhaps matching TRBD1 (5 bases). The CDR3 totals 16 residues. Germline V CDR1 and CDR2: SGHRS, YFSETQ. The V end lost 3 bases, the J end lost 0 bases, and 15 bases lay between the germline ends. The CDR3 reads CASSSGTLTLNTEAFF. The CDR3 DNA reads TGCGCCAGCAGCTCCGGGACCCTAACTCTGAACACTGAAGCTTTCTTT.

This clonotype was counted a single time. V usage is TRBV3-1 and J usage is TRBJ2-7; D is possibly TRBD2 (7 bases). The V end lost 4 bases, the J end lost 3 bases, and 13 bases lay between the germline ends. The length of the CDR3 is 14 residues. From germline, CDR1 is LGHDT and CDR2 YNNKEL (reference sequence). CDR3 bases: TGTGCCAGCAGCCCGCGGGGGCTTTACTACGAGCAGTACTTC. Translated: CASSPRGLYYEQYF.

This clonotype was found a few times. V is TRBV12-3 or TRBV12-4 and J is TRBJ1-1; a weak D match, TRBD1 (5 bases). The CDR3 covers 21 residues. Trimming pared 4 bases from V and 2 bases from J, leaving 32 bases between. The CDR3 here is CASSSPWGTDKRGYDNTEAFF. For the CDR3, the DNA is TGTGCCAGCAGTTCGCCCTGGGGGACGGACAAAAGGGGCTATGATAACACTGAAGCTTTCTTT.

This clonotype was seen at least ten times. This chain uses TRBV7-2 with TRBJ1-5, with D unresolved. CDR3 size: 13 residues. CDR1 and CDR2 (germline): SGHTA, FQGNSA. Between the trimmed V and J ends, which lost 8 bases and 5 bases, there was a span of 13 bases. The CDR3 DNA reads as TGTGCCAGCTCCCTAAAGGGTGATCAGCCCCAGCATTTT. Translation: CASSLKGDQPQHF.

This clonotype occurred a few times. The chain carries TRBV6-6 and TRBJ2-3, with 12 bases that match TRBD2. After removal of 6 bases from V and 4 bases from J, the junction contained 5 bases not matched to a gene. CDR1 and CDR2 (germline): MNHNY, SVGAGI (reference sequence). This CDR3 contains 15 residues. DNA of the CDR3: TGTGCCAGCAGCCGACTAGCGGGAGATCCAGATACGCAGTATTTT. It codes for CASSRLAGDPDTQYF.

This chain uses TRBV6-6 with TRBJ1-6; D is uncertain. Trimming removed 2 bases from V and 5 bases from J, with 7 bases in between. This CDR3 has 14 residues. Germline CDR1 MNHNY, CDR2 SVGAGI (reference sequence). The CDR3 spells CASSYGLNNSPLHF. CDR3 DNA sequence: TGTGCCAGCAGTTACGGTCTCAATAATTCACCCCTCCACTTT.

V gene TRBV12-3 or TRBV12-4 combines with J gene TRBJ1-2, with TRBD1 matching 10 bases. With 1 base clipped from V and 7 bases from J, the junction kept 3 bases outside the gene matches. The CDR3 totals 14 residues. CDR3 region: CASSLVGTGAGYTF. CDR3 in DNA: TGTGCCAGCAGTTTAGTTGGGACAGGGGCTGGCTACACCTTC.

This clonotype occurred a few times. This sequence joins TRBV7-9 and TRBJ2-7; D might be TRBD2 (6 bases). V was trimmed by 6 bases and J by 7 bases, leaving 16 bases between them. The CDR3 runs 13 residues. Germline CDR1 is SEHNR and CDR2 is FQNEAQ (reference sequence). CDR3 sequence (DNA): TGTGCCAGCAGACCAAAGGACGGAGGGGAGCAGTACTTC. Translating gives CASRPKDGGEQYF.